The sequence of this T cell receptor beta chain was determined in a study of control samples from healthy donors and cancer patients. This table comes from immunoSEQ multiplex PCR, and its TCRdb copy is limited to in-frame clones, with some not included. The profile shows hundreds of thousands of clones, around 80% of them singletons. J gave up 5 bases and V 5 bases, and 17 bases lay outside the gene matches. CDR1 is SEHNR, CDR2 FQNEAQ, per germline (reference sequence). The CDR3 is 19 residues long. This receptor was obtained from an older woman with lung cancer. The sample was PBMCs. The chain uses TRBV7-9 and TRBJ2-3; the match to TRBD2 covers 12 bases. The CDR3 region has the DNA TGTGCCAGCAGCCGACCCTTGAGACTAGCGGGGGACCCGGTAGATACGCAGTATTTT. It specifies CASSRPLRLAGDPVDTQYF. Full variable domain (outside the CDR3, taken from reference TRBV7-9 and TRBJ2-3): DTGVSQNPRHKITKRGQNVTFRCDPISEHNRLYWYRQTLGQGPEFLTYFQNEAQLEKSRLLSDRFSAERPKGSFSTLEIQRTEQGDSAMYLCASSRPLRLAGDPVDTQYFGPGTRLTVL.